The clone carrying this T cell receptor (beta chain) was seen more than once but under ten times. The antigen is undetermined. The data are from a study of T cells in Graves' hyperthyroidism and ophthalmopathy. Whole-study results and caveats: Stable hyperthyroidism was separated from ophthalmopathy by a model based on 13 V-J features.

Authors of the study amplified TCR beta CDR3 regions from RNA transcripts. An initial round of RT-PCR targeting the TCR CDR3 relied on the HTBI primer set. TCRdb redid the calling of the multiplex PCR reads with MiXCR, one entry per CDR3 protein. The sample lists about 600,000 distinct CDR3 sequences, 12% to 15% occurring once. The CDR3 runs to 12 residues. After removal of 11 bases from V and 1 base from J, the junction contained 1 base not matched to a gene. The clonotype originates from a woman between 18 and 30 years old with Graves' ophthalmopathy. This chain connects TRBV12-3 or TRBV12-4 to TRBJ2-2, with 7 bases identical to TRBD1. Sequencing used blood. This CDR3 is CAGQENTGELFF. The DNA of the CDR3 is TGTGCCGGACAGGAGAACACCGGGGAGCTGTTTTTT.